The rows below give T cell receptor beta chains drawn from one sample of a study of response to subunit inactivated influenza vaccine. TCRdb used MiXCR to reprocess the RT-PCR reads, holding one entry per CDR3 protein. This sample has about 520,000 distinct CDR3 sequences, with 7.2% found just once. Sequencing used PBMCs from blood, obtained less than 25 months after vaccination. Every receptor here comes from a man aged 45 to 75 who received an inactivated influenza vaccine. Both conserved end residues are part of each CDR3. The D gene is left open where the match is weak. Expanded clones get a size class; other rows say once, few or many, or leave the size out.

cdr3_aa: CRMEEVQPQHF
cdr3_nt: TGCAGGATGGAGGAAGTCCAGCCCCAGCATTTT
clone_size: -
cdr3_length: 11
d_call: -
v_call: TRBV20-1
j_call: TRBJ1-5

cdr3_aa: CASSLMGSYEQYF
cdr3_nt: TGTGCCAGCAGTTTAATGGGCAGCTACGAGCAGTACTTC
clone_size: many
cdr3_length: 13
d_call: -
v_call: TRBV28
j_call: TRBJ2-7

cdr3_aa: CSARDQITGRSYTF
cdr3_nt: TGCAGTGCTAGAGATCAAATTACAGGGCGAAGCTACACCTTC
clone_size: few
cdr3_length: 14
d_call: -
v_call: TRBV20-1
j_call: TRBJ1-2

cdr3_aa: CASSVVEGSPLHF
cdr3_nt: TGTGCCAGCAGCGTAGTGGAGGGTTCACCCCTCCACTTT
clone_size: -
cdr3_length: 13
d_call: -
v_call: TRBV9
j_call: TRBJ1-6

cdr3_aa: CASSDLRGQGYNEQFF
cdr3_nt: TGTGCCAGCAGTGACCTAAGGGGACAGGGATACAATGAGCAGTTCTTC
clone_size: -
cdr3_length: 16
d_call: TRBD1
v_call: TRBV25-1
j_call: TRBJ2-1

cdr3_aa: CASSQTLIGLAAYNEQFF
cdr3_nt: TGTGCCAGCAGCCAAACCTTAATCGGACTAGCGGCCTACAATGAGCAGTTCTTC
clone_size: -
cdr3_length: 18
d_call: TRBD2
v_call: TRBV3-1
j_call: TRBJ2-1

cdr3_aa: CSARDPTQNSGVNTGELFF
cdr3_nt: TGCAGTGCTAGAGATCCCACCCAGAACAGCGGGGTGAACACCGGGGAGCTGTTTTTT
clone_size: few
cdr3_length: 19
d_call: TRBD2
v_call: TRBV20-1
j_call: TRBJ2-2

cdr3_aa: CSVEVGSISYEQYF
cdr3_nt: TGCAGCGTTGAAGTAGGTTCCATTTCCTACGAGCAGTACTTC
clone_size: few
cdr3_length: 14
d_call: -
v_call: TRBV29-1
j_call: TRBJ2-7

cdr3_aa: CSARRTETEAFF
cdr3_nt: TGCAGTGCTAGGAGGACAGAGACAGAAGCTTTCTTT
clone_size: -
cdr3_length: 12
d_call: -
v_call: TRBV20-1
j_call: TRBJ1-1

cdr3_aa: CASSTVETQYF
cdr3_nt: TGTGCCAGCAGCACAGTTGAGACCCAGTACTTC
clone_size: -
cdr3_length: 11
d_call: -
v_call: TRBV11-2
j_call: TRBJ2-5

cdr3_aa: CASSPRQHQETQYF
cdr3_nt: TGTGCCAGCAGTCCACGACAGCACCAAGAGACCCAGTACTTC
clone_size: -
cdr3_length: 14
d_call: -
v_call: TRBV27
j_call: TRBJ2-5

cdr3_aa: CASSLPTGPNTGELFF
cdr3_nt: TGTGCCAGCAGCCTACCGACAGGGCCGAACACCGGGGAGCTGTTTTTT
clone_size: -
cdr3_length: 16
d_call: TRBD1
v_call: TRBV5-4
j_call: TRBJ2-2

cdr3_aa: CASSYRSPSSAGGSYEQYF
cdr3_nt: TGTGCCAGCAGTTACCGGTCCCCCTCGTCGGCGGGGGGCTCCTACGAGCAGTACTTC
clone_size: few
cdr3_length: 19
d_call: TRBD2
v_call: TRBV6-5
j_call: TRBJ2-7

cdr3_aa: CASSHRGPYNEQFF
cdr3_nt: TGTGCCAGCAGCCACAGGGGGCCCTACAATGAGCAGTTCTTC
clone_size: many
cdr3_length: 14
d_call: TRBD1
v_call: TRBV3-1
j_call: TRBJ2-1

cdr3_aa: CSASSPGLAYNEQFF
cdr3_nt: TGCAGTGCTAGCTCTCCGGGACTAGCTTACAATGAGCAGTTCTTC
clone_size: few
cdr3_length: 15
d_call: TRBD2
v_call: TRBV20-1
j_call: TRBJ2-1

cdr3_aa: CASSLVKGYSGNTIYF
cdr3_nt: TGTGCCAGCAGCTTAGTGAAGGGGTACTCTGGAAACACCATATATTTT
clone_size: -
cdr3_length: 16
d_call: -
v_call: TRBV7-2
j_call: TRBJ1-3

cdr3_aa: CSAARDRATEAFF
cdr3_nt: TGCAGTGCTGCCCGGGACAGGGCTACTGAAGCTTTCTTT
clone_size: many
cdr3_length: 13
d_call: TRBD1
v_call: TRBV20-1
j_call: TRBJ1-1

cdr3_aa: CATSDTGREADTQYF
cdr3_nt: TGTGCCACCAGTGATACGGGCAGGGAGGCAGATACGCAGTATTTT
clone_size: -
cdr3_length: 15
d_call: -
v_call: TRBV24-1
j_call: TRBJ2-3

cdr3_aa: CASSQTTGTGGTLVSPLHF
cdr3_nt: TGTGCCAGCAGCCAGACGACCGGGACAGGGGGAACATTGGTGTCACCCCTCCACTTT
clone_size: -
cdr3_length: 19
d_call: TRBD1
v_call: TRBV12-3/TRBV12-4
j_call: TRBJ1-6

cdr3_aa: CRATSGHITYEQYF
cdr3_nt: TGCAGAGCGACTAGCGGGCACATAACCTACGAGCAGTACTTC
clone_size: many
cdr3_length: 14
d_call: TRBD2
v_call: TRBV20-1
j_call: TRBJ2-7

cdr3_aa: CASSHDRGGNEQFF
cdr3_nt: TGCGCCAGCAGCCACGACAGGGGAGGTAATGAGCAGTTCTTC
clone_size: many
cdr3_length: 14
d_call: TRBD1
v_call: TRBV5-1
j_call: TRBJ2-1

cdr3_aa: CSAREVSMVHDEQFF
cdr3_nt: TGCAGTGCTAGAGAGGTTTCTATGGTGCATGATGAGCAGTTCTTC
clone_size: -
cdr3_length: 15
d_call: -
v_call: TRBV20-1
j_call: TRBJ2-1

cdr3_aa: CASSPAQRAGQETQYF
cdr3_nt: TGTGCCAGCAGCCCCGCGCAGAGGGCAGGGCAAGAGACCCAGTACTTC
clone_size: -
cdr3_length: 16
d_call: -
v_call: TRBV5-5
j_call: TRBJ2-5

cdr3_aa: CASSLALRQNVGQPQHF
cdr3_nt: TGTGCCAGCAGCTTAGCGTTGAGACAGAACGTCGGTCAGCCCCAGCATTTT
clone_size: few
cdr3_length: 17
d_call: -
v_call: TRBV7-8
j_call: TRBJ1-5

cdr3_aa: CASSQDNGSGNTIYF
cdr3_nt: TGTGCCAGCAGCCAAGACAACGGGTCAGGAAACACCATATATTTT
clone_size: few
cdr3_length: 15
d_call: -
v_call: TRBV4-2
j_call: TRBJ1-3

cdr3_aa: CASSRQTFSGNTVYF
cdr3_nt: TGTGCCAGCAGTAGACAGACCTTCTCTGGAAACACCGTATATTTT
clone_size: -
cdr3_length: 15
d_call: -
v_call: TRBV28
j_call: TRBJ1-3